This T cell receptor beta chain was obtained from a study of cytomegalovirus exposure and HLA in healthy donors. This clone was detected only a few times. The target antigen is unknown. Study-level findings and limits: Confirmation was obtained in vitro that a few CMV-associated chains are specific for CMV antigens.

PCR primers comprised 60 Vbeta and 13 Jbeta primers. Produced via immunoSEQ multiplex PCR; TCRdb's table is partial and in-frame only. Of hundreds of thousands of clones detected, roughly 81% appear once; the ten largest clones hold approximately 0.24%. The germline V gene has CDR1 SGHTS and CDR2 YDEGEE. The CDR3 is 16 residues long. Trimming cost V 2 bases and J 3 bases; bases outside gene matches: 6. This chain connects TRBV5-8 to TRBJ2-3; TRBD2 aligns across 10 bases. The specimen was PBMCs. The sequence was collected from a girl aged 2-10 years in good health and CMV-seronegative. CDR3 residues: CASSFYQREGTDTQYF. The CDR3 DNA is TGTGCCAGCAGCTTCTATCAGCGGGAGGGGACAGATACGCAGTATTTT.